These 19 T cell receptor beta chains share one sample of origin, sequenced in a study of blood T cell repertoires in COVID-19. Data came from immunoSEQ multiplex PCR; TCRdb stores just in-frame clones and leaves some out. The sample contains approximately 91,000 clones, around 72% of which appear only once. Sequenced material: peripheral blood. These receptors all stem from a man between 65 and 80 years old with acute or convalescent COVID-19.

The chain is built from TRBV7-2 and TRBJ2-3; 7 bases map to TRBD2. Per germline, CDR1 SGHTA and CDR2 FQGNSA. The CDR3 consists of 15 residues. The V gene end was trimmed by 3 bases and the J gene end by 0 bases; junction bases not matched to a gene: 3. CDR3 region: CASSFRGSSTDTQYF. In DNA form, the CDR3 reads TGTGCCAGCAGCTTCCGCGGGAGCAGCACAGATACGCAGTATTTT.

This clone was counted only a few times. The genes are TRBV27 and TRBJ2-7; D perhaps matches TRBD1 (6 bases). Trimming left V 5 bases short and J 4 bases short, with 18 bases between. Germline assignment: CDR1 MNHEY and CDR2 SMNVEV (reference sequence). The CDR3 covers 15 residues. Here the CDR3 reads CASSQPDSLKYEQYF. DNA for the CDR3: TGTGCCAGCAGTCAGCCGGACAGTTTAAAATACGAGCAGTACTTC.

The chain employs TRBV19 and TRBJ2-3, with a weak D call TRBD1 (5 bases). CDR1 is LNHDA and CDR2 is SQIVND in the germline V gene (reference sequence). The CDR3 extends over 16 amino acids. V lost 3 bases, J lost 4 bases, and 17 bases lay in between. Here the CDR3 DNA reads TGTGCCAGTAGTATTTGGGCAGGGTTTAGGTCAGATACGCAGTATTTT. Encoded protein: CASSIWAGFRSDTQYF.

This clone was observed a few times. The J gene is TRBJ1-1, the V gene TRBV9, with D possibly TRBD1 on 6 matching bases. Germline CDR1 and CDR2: SGDLS and YYNGEE. The CDR3 is 16 residues long. Trimming pared 0 bases from V and 1 base from J, leaving 13 bases between. CDR3 in DNA: TGTGCCAGCAGCGTAGGAGGGGGGGCCACGAACACTGAAGCTTTCTTT. Translation: CASSVGGGATNTEAFF. Full variable domain (remainder filled in from reference TRBV9 and TRBJ1-1): DSGVTQTPKHLITATGQRVTLRCSPRSGDLSVYWYQQSLDQGLQFLIQYYNGEERAKGNILERFSAQQFPDLHSELNLSSLELGDSALYFCASSVGGGATNTEAFFGQGTRLTVV.

The chain carries TRBV6-5 and TRBJ2-7; no firm D call. Germline V gives CDR1 MNHEY, CDR2 SVGAGI. The CDR3 has 13 residues. Trimming pared 6 bases from V and 5 bases from J, leaving 14 bases between. The DNA of the CDR3 is TGTGCCAGCAGGGCAGGATTCTCTAACGAGCAGTACTTC. This codes for CASRAGFSNEQYF.

This clone occurred many times. The chain employs TRBV11-1 and TRBJ1-1; TRBD1 might be the D (5 bases). V lost 5 bases and J 5 bases, leaving 12 bases between the germline ends. Germline CDR1 reads SGHAT; CDR2 reads FQDESV (reference sequence). The CDR3 spans 13 residues. The CDR3 here is CASSPTGGTEAFF. Written as DNA, the CDR3 is TGTGCCAGCAGCCCCACAGGAGGGACTGAAGCTTTCTTT.

The chain combines TRBV28 with TRBJ2-7; tentatively, D is TRBD1 (6 bases). The germline V gene has CDR1 MDHEN and CDR2 SYDVKM. CDR3 length: 12 residues. V was pared by 3 bases and J by 9 bases, with 12 bases between. For the CDR3, the DNA is TGTGCCAGCAGTTTCCTACACAGGGCGCAGTACTTC. Residues: CASSFLHRAQYF.

Here the CDR3 DNA reads TGTGCCAGCACATCGATTGCGGGCCAAGAGACCCAGTACTTC. Its protein is CASTSIAGQETQYF. The chain recombines TRBV9 with TRBJ2-5, with D tentatively TRBD2 (5 bases). V dropped 6 bases and J dropped 1 base, with 13 bases sitting between them. CDR3 length: 14 residues. Germline-derived CDR1 and CDR2 are SGDLS and YYNGEE.

The chain uses TRBV12-3 or TRBV12-4 and TRBJ1-2, with D possibly TRBD1 on 5 matching bases. V gave up 6 bases and J gave up 3 bases, with 11 bases separating them. The CDR3 totals 13 residues. CDR3 coding DNA: TGTGCCAGCAGGAGCAGGGACTACTATGGCTACACCTTC. Its protein product is CASRSRDYYGYTF.

This clone was seen just once. The identical CDR3 is also encoded by other nucleotide sequences in the sample. The V and J genes are TRBV29-1 and TRBJ2-1, with D tentatively TRBD2 (6 bases). Germline V gene lookup returns CDR1 SQVTM and CDR2 ANQGSEA. The CDR3 has 13 residues. V lost 3 bases to trimming and J lost 9 bases, with 15 bases between them. CDR3 residues: CSVEEGTPAEQFF. CDR3 DNA sequence: TGCAGCGTTGAGGAGGGGACCCCGGCTGAGCAGTTCTTC.

This chain connects TRBV9 to TRBJ2-7, with D perhaps matching TRBD1 (6 bases). The CDR3 covers 15 residues. V was pared by 0 bases and J by 2 bases, with 12 bases between. CDR1 is SGDLS and CDR2 is YYNGEE in the germline V gene. The chain's CDR3 is CASSVATTGPYEQYF. DNA for the CDR3: TGTGCCAGCAGCGTAGCTACGACAGGACCCTACGAGCAGTACTTC.

The genes are TRBV7-2 and TRBJ2-3; no definite D call. The CDR3 runs 14 residues. V lost 5 bases and J lost 2, with 11 bases in between. The germline V gene has CDR1 SGHTA and CDR2 FQGNSA. The CDR3 DNA sequence: TGTGCCAGCAGCCCCCCCCGTAACACAGATACGCAGTATTTT. Residues: CASSPPRNTDTQYF.

The chain is built from TRBV11-2 and TRBJ2-1; no clear D gene. V lost 0 bases and J 5 bases, leaving 8 bases between the germline ends. The CDR3 runs 14 residues. From germline, CDR1 is SGHAT and CDR2 FQNNGV. The CDR3 protein is CASSLDHPHNEQFF. The CDR3 bases are TGTGCCAGCAGCTTAGATCATCCCCACAATGAGCAGTTCTTC.

This clone was counted only a few times. This chain connects TRBV3-1 (or the pseudogene TRBV3-2) to TRBJ1-1, with 7 bases identical to TRBD1. Per germline, CDR1 LGHDT and CDR2 YNNKEL (reference sequence). V lost 4 bases to trimming and J lost 4 bases; unmatched junction nucleotides: 9. The CDR3 runs to 15 residues. The CDR3 spells CASSRKGARGTEAFF. CDR3 DNA: TGTGCCAGCAGCCGCAAGGGGGCAAGAGGCACTGAAGCTTTCTTT.

This clone has a handful of counts. The V call is TRBV20-1, the J call TRBJ1-5; D is undetermined. The CDR3 has 13 residues. Germline V gene sequence: CDR1 DFQATT, CDR2 SNEGSKA (reference sequence). V lost 3 bases and J 2 bases, leaving 8 bases between the germline ends. CDR3 in amino acids: CSASPERNQPQHF. CDR3 nucleotide sequence: TGCAGTGCTAGTCCCGAGCGCAATCAGCCCCAGCATTTT.

The rearrangement uses TRBV4-1 and TRBJ1-2; 10 bases line up with TRBD1. V shed 0 bases, J shed 1 base, and the junction held 8 bases outside the gene matches. Germline CDR1 reads MGHRA; CDR2 reads YSYEKL. The CDR3 spans 18 residues. CDR3 loop: CASSQDAVDRGFNYGYTF. DNA of the CDR3: TGCGCCAGCAGCCAAGATGCGGTGGACAGGGGGTTTAACTATGGCTACACCTTC.

On this clone: Other nucleotide sequences in the sample specify the same CDR3. V is TRBV28 and J is TRBJ2-7; tentative D call: TRBD2 (5 bases). V was cut by 2 bases and J by 3 bases, with 5 bases left in between. CDR3 length: 12 amino acids. Germline V gene data show CDR1 as MDHEN and CDR2 as SYDVKM. The CDR3: CASSLAGYEQYF. The CDR3 DNA sequence: TGTGCCAGCAGTTTAGCGGGCTACGAGCAGTACTTC. Complete variable domain (other parts from reference TRBV28 and TRBJ2-7): DVKVTQSSRYLVKRTGEKVFLECVQDMDHENMFWYRQDPGLGLRLIYFSYDVKMKEKGDIPEGYSVSREKKERFSLILESASTNQTSMYLCASSLAGYEQYFGPGTRLTVT.

This chain connects TRBV28 to TRBJ1-1; 8 bases agree with TRBD1. Germline V gene lookup returns CDR1 MDHEN and CDR2 SYDVKM. The CDR3 totals 13 residues. V was clipped by 5 bases and J by 10 bases; unmatched bases: 9. In DNA form, the CDR3 reads TGTGCCAGCAGTCCCGGACAGGGAGACCGAGCTTTCTTT. Its protein is CASSPGQGDRAFF.

This clone was seen only once. The chain couples TRBV5-1 to TRBJ2-3, with D possibly being TRBD1 (6 bases). The CDR3 has 14 amino acids. The germline V gene has CDR1 SGHRS and CDR2 YFSETQ. Trimming took off 4 bases at V and 0 bases at J, with 9 bases between the two ends. CDR3 sequence (DNA): TGCGCCAGCAGCGCAGGGGATAGCACAGATACGCAGTATTTT. Encoded protein: CASSAGDSTDTQYF.